This record covers a single TCR beta chain. V lost 0 bases, J lost 4 bases, and 19 bases stayed unmatched. Germline loops: CDR1 GTSNPN, CDR2 SVGIG (reference sequence). The CDR3 is 20 amino acids. Original processing methods: Reference gene primers were amplified, and this amplification served to estimate nucleated cell counts. Profiling relied on immunoSEQ multiplex PCR, and the TCRdb table lists in-frame clones only, not all of them. V and J calls and clone size are given by that table; D and trimming were obtained from the DNA. The data contain approximately 250,000 clones, 80% to 90% of them singletons. The sample belongs to a study of blood T cell repertoires in COVID-19.

The sequence was collected from a middle-aged woman who had been exposed to COVID-19. The source material was PBMCs or T cells enriched from blood (not recorded which). The chain couples TRBV30 to TRBJ2-1, with 9 bases that match TRBD2. The DNA for the CDR3 is TGTGCCTGGAGTGTAACCGGGAGGGGATTAGCGGGAGTGGGATACAATGAGCAGTTCTTC. Translated: CAWSVTGRGLAGVGYNEQFF.